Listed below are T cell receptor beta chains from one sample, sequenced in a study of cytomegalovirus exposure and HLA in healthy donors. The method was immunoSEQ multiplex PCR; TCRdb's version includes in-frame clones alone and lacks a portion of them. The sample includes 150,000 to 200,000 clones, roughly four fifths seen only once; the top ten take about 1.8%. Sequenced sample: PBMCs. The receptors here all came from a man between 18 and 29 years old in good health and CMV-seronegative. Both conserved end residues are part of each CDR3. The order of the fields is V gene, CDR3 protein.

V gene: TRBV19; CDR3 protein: CASSIVGERNTEAFF
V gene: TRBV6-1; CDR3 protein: CASRIGGADTQYF
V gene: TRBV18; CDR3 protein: CASFSPRYPPTGTNYGYTF
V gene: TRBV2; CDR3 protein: CASRRDRRDYGYTF
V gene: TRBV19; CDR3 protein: CASSIAGGGRNEQFF
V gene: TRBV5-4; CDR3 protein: CASSFEADGYTF
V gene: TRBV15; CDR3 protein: CATSARLAGGTDTQYF
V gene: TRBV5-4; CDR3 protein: CASSLLSSGYEQYF
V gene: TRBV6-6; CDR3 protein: CASSYRLQGGSPLHF
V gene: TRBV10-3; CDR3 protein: CAISELSENQPQHF
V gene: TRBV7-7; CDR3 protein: CASSLWTGEQETQYF
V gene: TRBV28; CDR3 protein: CASSPSLYEQYF
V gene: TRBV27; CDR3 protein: CAGSGLANNEQFF
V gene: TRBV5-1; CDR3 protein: CASSQGLAGEAGELFF
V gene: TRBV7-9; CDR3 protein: CASSLSGGEQVHGYTF
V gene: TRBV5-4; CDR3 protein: CASSFGVVGEGGELFF
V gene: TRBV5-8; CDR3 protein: CASSLEGGPEAFF
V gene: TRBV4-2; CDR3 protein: CASSQEGTGKDNEQFF
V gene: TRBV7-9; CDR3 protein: CASSLGVGLTQETQYF
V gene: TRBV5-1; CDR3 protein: CASTRTSGSRDTQYF
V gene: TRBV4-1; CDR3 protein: CASSQQPGTGNGANVLTF
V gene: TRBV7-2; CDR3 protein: CASSLALTRGGETQYF
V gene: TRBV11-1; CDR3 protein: CASSPRQGARGANVLTF
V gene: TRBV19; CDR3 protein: CASSIRSGRSNEQFF
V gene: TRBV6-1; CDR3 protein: CASSEPGARTGELFF
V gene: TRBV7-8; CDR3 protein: CASSLESLISPGRYNGYTF
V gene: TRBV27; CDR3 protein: CASSLRGSNTGELFF
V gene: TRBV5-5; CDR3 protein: CASSWDRDRGTYEQYF
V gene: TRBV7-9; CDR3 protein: CASSLGGPLYGYTF
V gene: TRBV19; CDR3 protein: CASSPGTGYHEQYF